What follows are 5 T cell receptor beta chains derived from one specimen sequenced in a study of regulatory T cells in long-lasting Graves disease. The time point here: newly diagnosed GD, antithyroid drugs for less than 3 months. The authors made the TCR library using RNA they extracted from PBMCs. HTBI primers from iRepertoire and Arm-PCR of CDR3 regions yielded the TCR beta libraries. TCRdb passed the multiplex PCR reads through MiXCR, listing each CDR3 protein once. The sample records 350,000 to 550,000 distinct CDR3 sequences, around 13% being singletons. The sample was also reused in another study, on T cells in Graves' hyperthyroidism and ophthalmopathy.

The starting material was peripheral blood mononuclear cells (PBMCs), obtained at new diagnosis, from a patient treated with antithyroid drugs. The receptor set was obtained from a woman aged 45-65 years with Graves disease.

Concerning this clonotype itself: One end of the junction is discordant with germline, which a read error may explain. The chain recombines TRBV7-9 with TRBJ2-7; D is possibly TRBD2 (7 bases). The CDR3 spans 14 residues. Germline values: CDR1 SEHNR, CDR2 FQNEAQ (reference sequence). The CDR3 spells CVSSQGGGTYEQYF. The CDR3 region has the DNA TGTGTCAGCAGCCAAGGGGGGGGGACCTACGAGCAGTACTTC.

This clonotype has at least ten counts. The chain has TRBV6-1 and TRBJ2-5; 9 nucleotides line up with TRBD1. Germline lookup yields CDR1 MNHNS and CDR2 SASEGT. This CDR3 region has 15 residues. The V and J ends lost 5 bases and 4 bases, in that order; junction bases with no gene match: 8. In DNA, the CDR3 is TGTGCCAGCAGTCGTAACAGGGGGCAGATAGAGACCCAGTACTTC. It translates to CASSRNRGQIETQYF.

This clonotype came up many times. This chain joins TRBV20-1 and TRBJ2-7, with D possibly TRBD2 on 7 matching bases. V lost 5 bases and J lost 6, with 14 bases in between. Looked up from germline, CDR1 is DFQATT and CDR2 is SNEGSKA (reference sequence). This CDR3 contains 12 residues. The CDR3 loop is CSAGGGQGEQYF. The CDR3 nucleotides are TGCAGTGCTGGGGGGGGGCAGGGCGAGCAGTACTTC.

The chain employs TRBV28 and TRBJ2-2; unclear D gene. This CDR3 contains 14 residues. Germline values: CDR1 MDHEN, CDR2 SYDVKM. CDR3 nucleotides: TGTGGACTTACGGGCGCCCCGAACACCGGGGAGCTGTTTTTT. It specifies CGLTGAPNTGELFF.

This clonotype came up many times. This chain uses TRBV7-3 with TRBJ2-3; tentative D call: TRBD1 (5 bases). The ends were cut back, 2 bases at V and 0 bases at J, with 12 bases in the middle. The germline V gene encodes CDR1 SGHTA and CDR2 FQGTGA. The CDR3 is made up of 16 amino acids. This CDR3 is CASSLGAELSTDTQYF. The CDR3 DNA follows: TGTGCCAGCAGCTTAGGGGCAGAGCTGAGCACAGATACGCAGTATTTT.